This T cell receptor beta chain derives from a study of vaccination effects on CD4 cells after COVID-19. After expansion with viral peptide pools in the ViraFEST assay, antigen-specific CD4+ T cells were sequenced. Having been cultured for about ten days, the cells underwent CD4+ T cell isolation. A PCR test confirmed that the person had SARS-CoV-2 infection between March and December 2020. The repertoire was sequenced with immunoSEQ multiplex PCR; TCRdb's copy has only in-frame clones and lacks some. Among roughly 35,000 clones listed, about three quarters were seen once. To note about this clone: Its antigen is still unknown.

The TCR sequence derives from a human donor who had a prior SARS-CoV-2 infection. The source material was CD4+ T cells from PBMCs cultured with HCoV-NL63 spike peptides, sampled before COVID-19 vaccination.

The CDR3 bases are TGTGCTAGTGGTTCCCGGGTAGGCAGCCGAGGCTCCTACAATGAGCAGTTCTTC. Its protein is CASGSRVGSRGSYNEQFF. This chain links TRBV12-5 with TRBJ2-1; D ambiguous. CDR1 and CDR2 (germline): LGHNT, FRNRAP. The CDR3 totals 18 residues. The germline V and J ends were trimmed by 4 bases and 0 bases, with 19 bases remaining between them.